The clone carrying this T cell receptor beta chain was counted ten times or more. The entry originates in a study of neurological immune-mediated disorders. Trimming pared 0 bases from V and 6 bases from J, leaving 9 bases between. In germline, CDR1 is LGHNA, CDR2 YSLEER. The CDR3 runs 14 residues. Each CDR3 protein gets one entry after TCRdb re-called the 5' RACE reads with MiXCR. The sample records about 62,000 distinct CDR3 sequences, about 3.7% being singletons. Sequencing was done on a sample of PBMCs. The J gene is TRBJ1-5, the V gene TRBV4-3; TRBD1 is a possible D gene (5 bases). This receptor was taken from a woman aged 45-65 years with multiple sclerosis. The CDR3 region is CASSQEGGGQPQHF. CDR3 nucleotide sequence: TGCGCCAGCAGCCAAGAGGGGGGGGGTCAGCCCCAGCATTTT.